The T cell receptor beta chain described here comes from a study of blood T cells in healthy people across ages. Study results and caveats: Lack of knowledge of donor CMV status possibly confounded expanded clonotype changes. Per million T cells, TCR beta diversity dropped about linearly as age rose.

CDR3 length: 16 amino acids. The germline V gene encodes CDR1 SGHDT and CDR2 YYEEEE. V shed 1 base and J 2 bases; nucleotides not matched to a gene: 6. Through a sample-barcoded 5' primer and a J-beta primer mix, a second PCR was run for about 7 to 12 cycles. With 12 random nucleotides, a template-switch adaptor tagged each individual cDNA molecule. Each sample provided no less than 2.5 million CDR3-containing paired-end reads. Each CDR3 protein is one row after TCRdb ran MiXCR on the 5' RACE reads. Here the sample spans about 1.8 million distinct CDR3 sequences, around half being singletons. A word on this clonotype: Its antigen remains unknown.

The V gene is TRBV5-6, the J gene TRBJ1-1, with TRBD1 matching over 9 bases. What was sequenced was blood. The origin of this receptor is a middle-aged woman in good health. The CDR3 nucleotides read TGTGCCAGCAGCTTGACGGGACAGGGTGGAAACACTGAAGCTTTCTTT. Translated: CASSLTGQGGNTEAFF.